The present T cell receptor (beta chain) was sequenced within a study of OX40 agonist ivuxolimab in advanced cancers. Study-wide points: Both CD4+ and CD8+ T cell populations in blood had undergone clonal expansion by week 6 at 0.1 to 3.0 mg/kg.

CDR1 and CDR2 (germline): MNHEY, SVGAGI. This CDR3 is 13 amino acids long. The J segment lost 7 bases and the V segment lost 6 bases, leaving 8 bases of the junction unmatched. With regard to this clone: Its antigen is unknown.

The assay was immunoSEQ multiplex PCR, and TCRdb's table has in-frame clones only and misses some. The repertoire holds 60,000 to 80,000 clones, with 75% to 85% as singletons. This sequence was found in an adult with an advanced solid tumor such as melanoma, head and neck, liver or kidney cancer. The V call is TRBV6-5, the J call TRBJ1-1, with 7 nucleotides matching TRBD1. Sample: CD4+ or CD8+ T cells sorted from blood, taken in a trial of the OX40 agonist ivuxolimab. CDR3 sequence (DNA): TGTGCCAGCAGACCTGACAGGGCCCATGAAGCTTTCTTT. Protein product: CASRPDRAHEAFF.